The 8 T cell receptor beta chains given below trace back to one sample, sequenced in a study of T-cell memory formation after mild COVID-19 (dated by TCRdb to the early 2020s). Library prep was done by 5' RACE. The instrument was an Illumina NovaSeq 6000. TCRdb applied fastp at Q25 and MiXCR to the public reads, then kept only in-frame beta chains. Records with the same CDR3 protein are collapsed into one entry carrying the most frequent genes and DNA. This sample lists hundreds of thousands of distinct CDR3 sequences; roughly 14% were detected once. Of the sample, around 21% falls within the top ten clones. Source material: PBMCs or a T cell subset sorted from them (not recorded which). The receptors here all came from a man aged 18 to 29 who had mild COVID-19 (a few samples of this study predate the infection). The sample titles of this study are shuffled in the database, so cell type and time point are left out; the donor was told from shared clones.

This rearrangement joins TRBV20-1 to TRBJ1-4; D perhaps matches TRBD1 (6 bases). The germline V gene has CDR1 DFQATT and CDR2 SNEGSKA (reference sequence). Trimming took 3 bases from V and 8 from J, leaving 13 bases between them. The length of the CDR3 is 13 residues. CDR3 nucleotide sequence: TGCAGTGCTAGCCGACAGGTTGTAGAAAAACTGTTTTTT. Translation: CSASRQVVEKLFF.

The chain uses TRBV7-2 and TRBJ2-5; D might be TRBD2 (6 bases). Germline CDR1 reads SGHTA; CDR2 reads FQGNSA. Trimming took 2 bases from V and 2 from J, leaving 15 bases between them. This CDR3 spans 16 amino acids. The CDR3, as DNA: TGTGCCAGCAGCTTATTTGTTCTCGGGGGACAAGAGACCCAGTACTTC. Its translation: CASSLFVLGGQETQYF.

The genes are TRBV4-1 and TRBJ2-1; 13 bases map to TRBD2. With V trimmed by 4 bases and J by 5 bases, 5 bases remained unmatched. Germline CDR1 is MGHRA and CDR2 is YSYEKL. The CDR3 loop spans 16 amino acids. For the CDR3, the DNA is TGCGCCAGCAGCCGGACTAGCGGGGGACTTAACAATGAGCAGTTCTTC. It translates to CASSRTSGGLNNEQFF.

This clonotype showed up just a few times. The rearrangement uses TRBV3-1 and TRBJ2-1; tentative D call: TRBD2 (5 bases). CDR1 is LGHDT, CDR2 YNNKEL, per germline (reference sequence). This CDR3 contains 14 residues. The V end was cut by 0 bases, the J end by 6 bases, with 9 bases between. This chain's CDR3 is CASSQDFGSNEQFF. In nucleotides, the CDR3 is TGTGCCAGCAGCCAAGATTTTGGGAGCAATGAGCAGTTCTTC.

The J gene is TRBJ2-1, the V gene TRBV7-3, with D possibly being TRBD1 (5 bases). The V gene lost 3 bases and the J gene lost 2 bases, with 14 bases spanning the gap. The V gene's germline CDR1 is SGHTA and CDR2 FQGTGA. The CDR3 spans 16 residues. CDR3 loop: CASSLGRGGPYNEQFF. The CDR3 coding sequence is TGTGCCAGCAGCTTGGGAAGGGGTGGCCCCTACAATGAGCAGTTCTTC. Filled out from reference TRBV7-3 and TRBJ2-1, the complete variable domain reads GAGVSQTPSNKVTEKGKYVELRCDPISGHTALYWYRQSLGQGPEFLIYFQGTGAADDSGLPNDRFFAVRPEGSVSTLKIQRTERGDSAVYLCASSLGRGGPYNEQFFGPGTRLTVL.

The chain uses TRBV11-1 and TRBJ1-1, with 7 bases that match TRBD1. V was pared by 4 bases and J by 0 bases, with 5 bases of the junction left unmatched. CDR3 length: 15 residues. CDR1 is SGHAT and CDR2 is FQDESV in the germline V gene (reference sequence). In DNA, the CDR3 is TGTGCCAGCAGCTCCAGGGGGATGCTGAACACTGAAGCTTTCTTT. As protein: CASSSRGMLNTEAFF.

The chain employs TRBV4-1 and TRBJ2-3; 7 bases are a match to TRBD2. Germline V gene data show CDR1 as MGHRA and CDR2 as YSYEKL. CDR3 length: 15 amino acids. Germline trimming cut 1 base from V and 1 base from J; bases unmatched to any gene: 2. CDR3 nucleotide sequence: TGCGCCAGCAGCCAAGGACGGGGGGGCACAGATACGCAGTATTTT. Protein sequence: CASSQGRGGTDTQYF.

Only a few counts were recorded for this clonotype. V is TRBV7-9 and J is TRBJ2-3; D assignment may be TRBD1 or TRBD2 (5 bases each). The length of the CDR3 is 15 residues. Germline CDR1 is SEHNR and CDR2 is FQNEAQ (reference sequence). V was cut by 4 bases and J by 2 bases, with 13 bases left in between. Here the CDR3 reads CASSSRGRSTDTQYF. For the CDR3, the DNA is TGTGCCAGCAGCTCCCGGGGCAGATCCACAGATACGCAGTATTTT.